The 21 T cell receptor beta chains in this list originate from one sample, sequenced in a study of blood T cells in healthy people across ages. With a J-beta primer mix and a sample-barcoded 5' primer, a second PCR ran about 6 to 11 cycles. MiXCR was run by TCRdb on the 5' RACE reads, yielding one entry per CDR3 protein. In the table there are 1.5 million to 2 million distinct CDR3 sequences, roughly 50% of which are singletons. Sequencing was performed on blood. These receptors all stem from a woman aged 40 to 49 in good health.

This clonotype was seen a handful of times. The chain uses TRBV28 and TRBJ2-3; weak D call: TRBD1 (5 bases). CDR3 length: 14 residues. V gave up 6 bases and J gave up 1 base, with 11 bases separating them. From germline, CDR1 is MDHEN and CDR2 SYDVKM. CDR3 loop: CASRAGSGTDTQYF. CDR3 bases: TGTGCCAGCAGAGCAGGGTCCGGCACAGATACGCAGTATTTT.

This clonotype appeared a few times. The chain uses TRBV4-2 and TRBJ2-7; 10 positions agree with TRBD2. The CDR3 runs 16 residues. Trimming took 2 bases from V and 0 from J; bases not matched to a gene: 4. Germline V gene data show CDR1 as LGHNA and CDR2 as YNFKEQ. The CDR3 DNA is TGTGCCAGCAGCCAACGAGGACTAGCGGACTCCTACGAGCAGTACTTC. This encodes CASSQRGLADSYEQYF.

This clonotype was detected a few times. The chain couples TRBV9 to TRBJ2-6; D uncertain. Per the germline V gene, CDR1 is SGDLS and CDR2 is YYNGEE. The CDR3 runs to 14 residues. V dropped 1 base and J dropped 4 bases, with 6 bases sitting between them. CDR3 loop: CASSVSEGANVLTF. CDR3 in DNA: TGTGCCAGCAGCGTAAGCGAGGGGGCCAACGTCCTGACTTTC.

This clonotype was observed a handful of times. The V and J genes are TRBV20-1 and TRBJ2-7; D remains unclear. In germline, CDR1 is DFQATT, CDR2 SNEGSKA (reference sequence). The CDR3 covers 13 residues. The V and J ends lost 6 bases and 2 bases respectively, with 14 bases between them. The CDR3 spells CSALDEGPYEQYF. CDR3 DNA: TGCAGTGCCCTGGATGAAGGTCCCTACGAGCAGTACTTC.

The CDR3 loop reads CSVEPRLAGGQETQYF. The CDR3 nucleotides are TGCAGCGTTGAACCCCGACTAGCGGGGGGGCAAGAGACCCAGTACTTC. The chain couples TRBV29-1 to TRBJ2-5; TRBD2 agrees at 14 bases. The CDR3 is 16 residues long. The J segment lost 2 bases and the V segment lost 2 bases, leaving 4 bases of the junction unmatched. Germline V lookup: CDR1 SQVTM, CDR2 ANQGSEA.

The chain combines TRBV20-1 with TRBJ2-1; tentatively, D is TRBD1 or TRBD2 (6 bases each). This CDR3 comprises 15 residues. Per germline, CDR1 DFQATT and CDR2 SNEGSKA (reference sequence). V gave up 3 bases and J gave up 3 bases, with 15 bases separating them. CDR3 DNA: TGCAGTGCTAGGCTAGGGGGGAGAATCTACAATGAGCAGTTCTTC. Translating it yields CSARLGGRIYNEQFF.

This clonotype came up a few times. The chain joins TRBV27 to TRBJ2-3; 13 bases are shared with TRBD2. J lost 2 bases, V lost 8 bases, and 7 bases had no gene match. CDR1 MNHEY and CDR2 SMNVEV come from the germline V gene (reference sequence). The CDR3 has 16 residues. In DNA form, the CDR3 reads TGTGCCAGCCGGGAGGGACTAGCGGGGATCACAGATACGCAGTATTTT. As protein: CASREGLAGITDTQYF.

This chain uses TRBV7-9 with TRBJ2-5; possibly TRBD1 for D (5 bases). The CDR3 consists of 14 residues. Trimming pared 6 bases from V and 10 bases from J, leaving 21 bases between. Germline values: CDR1 SEHNR, CDR2 FQNEAQ (reference sequence). The CDR3 bases are TGTGCCAGCAGTTCAACCTGGGGCTTAGGGATCCAGTACTTC. Protein sequence: CASSSTWGLGIQYF.

This sequence joins TRBV24-1 and TRBJ2-1; D not resolved. Germline CDR1 is KGHDR and CDR2 is SFDVKD. This CDR3 is 16 amino acids long. Trimming took off 0 bases at V and 0 bases at J, with 8 bases between the two ends. The CDR3 loop reads CATSDLAASSYNEQFF. CDR3 nucleotides: TGTGCCACCAGTGATTTGGCGGCGAGCTCCTACAATGAGCAGTTCTTC.

V usage is TRBV6-2 or TRBV6-3 and J usage is TRBJ2-5, with D possibly matching TRBD1 (6 bases). Germline assignment: CDR1 MNHEY and CDR2 SVGEGT. CDR3 length: 14 residues. The V end lost 6 bases, the J end lost 4 bases, and 15 bases lay between the germline ends. CDR3 residues: CASRRTAGGETQYF. In DNA, the CDR3 is TGTGCCAGCAGACGGACAGCCGGCGGAGAGACCCAGTACTTC.

The chain recombines TRBV6-1 with TRBJ2-7; TRBD2 might be the D (5 bases). The CDR3 covers 14 residues. The germline V gene encodes CDR1 MNHNS and CDR2 SASEGT. Trimming removed 6 bases at V and 2 bases at J, with 14 bases between. CDR3 bases: TGTGCCAGCAGCAAGACCGAGGGCACCTACGAGCAGTACTTC. It translates to CASSKTEGTYEQYF.

The chain has TRBV5-8 and TRBJ2-3, with TRBD2 as a possible D gene (6 bases). Trimming cost V 7 bases and J 0 bases, with 12 bases left between them. The CDR3 has 14 amino acids. Germline lookup yields CDR1 SGHTS and CDR2 YDEGEE. CDR3 region: CASVGGPSTDTQYF. The CDR3, as DNA: TGTGCCAGCGTGGGAGGACCTAGCACAGATACGCAGTATTTT.

V gene TRBV10-3 combines with J gene TRBJ2-3, with a possible D match to TRBD2 (6 bases). This CDR3 is built from 16 residues. In germline, CDR1 is ENHRY, CDR2 SYGVKD. Trimming took off 0 bases at V and 0 bases at J, with 10 bases between the two ends. CDR3 residues: CAISESAGISTDTQYF. CDR3 nucleotides: TGTGCCATCAGTGAGTCTGCGGGGATTAGCACAGATACGCAGTATTTT.

The chain carries TRBV24-1 and TRBJ2-7, with 8 bases matching TRBD1. The J call may be mistaken, given a closer DNA end match to TRBJ2-5. This CDR3 contains 13 residues. Germline V CDR1 and CDR2: KGHDR, SFDVKD. The CDR3 DNA reads TGTGCCACCGGACAGGGCCTGGCAGAGACCCAGTACTTC. This sequence encodes CATGQGLAETQYF.

V is TRBV9 and J is TRBJ2-3; D uncertain. V lost 1 base and J lost 11, with 11 bases in between. This CDR3 spans 12 amino acids. The germline CDR1 and CDR2 sequences are SGDLS and YYNGEE. As DNA, the CDR3 is TGTGCCAGCAGCGTACGGGTTGGCAAGCAGTATTTT. Amino acids: CASSVRVGKQYF.

Here the CDR3 DNA reads TGTGCCAGCAGTTACTGGGGCGGGGAAGCCAAAAACATTCAGTACTTC. Protein: CASSYWGGEAKNIQYF. The chain uses TRBV6-2 or TRBV6-3 and TRBJ2-4; possible D gene TRBD2, 6 bases. The CDR3 consists of 16 residues. V was shortened by 1 base and J by 0 bases, with 10 bases between the two germline ends. CDR1 is MNHEY and CDR2 is SVGEGT in the germline V gene.

This clonotype was counted many times. V usage is TRBV7-2 and J usage is TRBJ2-3, with D unresolved. V was clipped by 8 bases and J by 0 bases, with 9 bases between them. Per germline, CDR1 SGHTA and CDR2 FQGNSA. The CDR3 totals 13 residues. CDR3 sequence (DNA): TGTGCCAGCGGGGTCAGGAGCACAGATACGCAGTATTTT. It codes for CASGVRSTDTQYF.

This chain joins TRBV7-8 and TRBJ2-2, with 7 bases fitting TRBD1. J lost 2 bases, V lost 5 bases, and 8 bases had no gene match. Germline assignment: CDR1 SGHVS and CDR2 FQNEAQ. The CDR3 totals 16 residues. The CDR3 reads CASSGPTGINTGELFF. The CDR3 nucleotides read TGTGCCAGCAGCGGTCCGACAGGGATTAACACCGGGGAGCTGTTTTTT.

J is TRBJ2-7 and V is TRBV4-2; 13 nucleotides line up with TRBD2. The CDR3 spans 17 residues. V lost 4 bases, J lost 7 bases, and 13 bases stayed unmatched. Germline-derived CDR1 and CDR2 are LGHNA and YNFKEQ. This chain's CDR3 is CASSLYTSGGAEDEQYF. CDR3 nucleotides: TGTGCCAGCAGCCTTTACACTAGCGGGGGGGCTGAAGATGAGCAGTACTTC.

The chain joins TRBV20-1 to TRBJ2-3, with D perhaps assigned TRBD1 or TRBD2 (5 bases each). The V end was cut by 6 bases, the J end by 5 bases, with 24 bases between. This CDR3 contains 16 residues. The V gene's germline CDR1 is DFQATT and CDR2 SNEGSKA (reference sequence). The DNA for the CDR3 is TGCAGTGCGCCGGGACGATTCGCCCTCGAGGGAGATACGCAGTATTTT. Translating gives CSAPGRFALEGDTQYF.

In this sample, this clonotype turned up many times. V usage is TRBV4-2 and J usage is TRBJ2-7; TRBD1 aligns across 9 bases. V lost 5 bases and J lost 2; bases outside the gene matches: 1. The CDR3 runs 13 residues. Per the germline V gene, CDR1 is LGHNA and CDR2 is YNFKEQ. As DNA, the CDR3 is TGTGCCAGCAGCACAGGGGGCCCCTACGAGCAGTACTTC. Its translation: CASSTGGPYEQYF.